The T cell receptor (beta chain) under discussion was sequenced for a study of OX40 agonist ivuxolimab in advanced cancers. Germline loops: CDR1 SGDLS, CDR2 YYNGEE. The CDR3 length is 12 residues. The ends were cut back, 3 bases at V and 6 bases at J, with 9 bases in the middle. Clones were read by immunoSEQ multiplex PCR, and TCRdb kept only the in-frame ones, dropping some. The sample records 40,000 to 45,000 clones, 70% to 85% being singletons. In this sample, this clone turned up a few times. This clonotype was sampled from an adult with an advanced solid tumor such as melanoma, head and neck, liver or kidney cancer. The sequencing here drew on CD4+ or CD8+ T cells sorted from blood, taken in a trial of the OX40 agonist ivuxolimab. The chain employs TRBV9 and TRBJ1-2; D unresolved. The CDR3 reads CASSDRVNGYTF. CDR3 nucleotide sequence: TGTGCCAGCAGCGATCGGGTAAATGGCTACACCTTC.